This T cell receptor beta chain was identified in a study of CXCR3-negative and CXCR3-positive naive CD8 T cells. Points from the study as a whole: Researchers report CXCR3 expression partially decreased after cryopreservation, with fresh PBMCs used in most assays. Naive subsets were similarly diverse, while memory CD8+ repertoires were much less diverse.

About this clonotype itself: Its antigen is undetermined.

Using triplicate sorts, 250,000 to 350,000 cells were collected each time from every CD8+ T cell subset. Germline values: CDR1 SEHNR, CDR2 FQNEAQ (reference sequence). The CDR3 is made up of 16 amino acids. Libraries of TRB cDNA were made by 5' RACE and carried UMIs. From its re-call of the 5' RACE reads, TCRdb lists each CDR3 protein once, without DNA. With about 41,000 distinct CDR3 sequences in the sample, the ten largest clones hold 1.5% to 2%. The rearrangement joins TRBV7-9 to TRBJ1-1; TCRdb reports TRBD1, a call that lacks DNA to check it against. Sequencing input: naive CXCR3- CD8+ T cells from blood. Subset described: CD45RO-CCR7+CD27+CD95- naive CD8+ T cells lacking CXCR3 (TNR3-). The receptor comes from a human donor in good health. Some clones in this sample may be carry-over from other donors' samples. CDR3 loop: CASSLTGGGKNTEAFF.